This T cell receptor (beta chain) stems from a study of blood T cells in healthy people across ages. Study-wide findings and caveats: It was the long-lived donors that had more naive CD4+ cells and higher diversity than aged donors. From one million sequenced T cells, diversity estimates were lower bounds.

With regard to this clonotype: Its antigen is not known.

Researchers isolated at least 7 million PBMCs per sample. Combining a sample-barcoded 5' primer with a J-beta primer mix, a second PCR ran for about 7 to 11 cycles. TCRdb passed the 5' RACE reads through MiXCR, listing each CDR3 protein once. The sample has roughly 930,000 distinct CDR3 sequences; under 50% are singletons. The CDR3 covers 15 residues. The germline V gene has CDR1 WNHNN and CDR2 SYGVQD (reference sequence). V was cut by 9 bases and J by 4 bases, with 21 bases left in between. This receptor was identified in a man aged 25-40 years in good health. The V call is TRBV10-1, the J call TRBJ1-1; weak D call: TRBD1 (5 bases). The sequenced sample was blood. CDR3 protein: CASSSTGYQGTEAFF. In DNA, the CDR3 is TGCGCCAGTTCATCTACGGGTTATCAGGGCACTGAAGCTTTCTTT.